The source of this TCR beta chain is a study of tumor-infiltrating lymphocytes in primary liver carcinoma. As for the study in general: Participating patients were men and women between 30 and 69 years old.

TCR beta cDNA was reverse-transcribed from about 550 ng of total RNA. The reaction used a constant-region primer and ProtoScript II reverse transcriptase. Three nested multiplex PCR rounds of slightly modified ARM-PCR generated TCR beta libraries. TCRdb re-derived calls from the multiplex PCR reads in MiXCR, one entry per CDR3 protein. The sample includes 100,000 to 150,000 distinct CDR3 sequences, 55% to 75% seen only once; the top ten take less than 10%. This clonotype was found many times. A much larger clone lies one base from this, so it may be a read error. Co-extraction yielded RNA and DNA from approximately 22-30 mg of unsorted bulk tissue. Surgical resection served as treatment for the primary liver carcinoma of these patients. The clonotype comes from a woman aged 55-70 years with primary liver carcinoma and hepatitis B virus infection. The specimen sequenced was liver tumor tissue from sampling region 3. As to subset: tumor region T3, left-lateral pole.

The CDR3 is CASSPRTGGGTQYF. DNA of the CDR3: TGTGCCAGCAGTCCCCGGACAGGCGGGGGGACCCAGTACTTC. This chain joins TRBV12-3 or TRBV12-4 and TRBJ2-5; D may match TRBD1 or TRBD2 (7 bases each). V was cut by 5 bases and J by 7 bases, with 17 bases left in between. This CDR3 region has 14 residues.